These 5 T cell receptor beta chains were sequenced from one sample in a study of cytomegalovirus exposure and HLA in healthy donors. 13 Jbeta primers and 60 Vbeta primers were used for the PCR. Assay used: immunoSEQ multiplex PCR; TCRdb lists only in-frame clones, some missing. The sample lists around 150,000 clones; over 70% were seen once. The sequencing input was PBMCs. These receptors were taken from a woman aged 45-59 years in good health and CMV-seropositive.

The chain has TRBV9 and TRBJ2-3; a possible D gene is TRBD2 (6 bases). Germline V gene lookup returns CDR1 SGDLS and CDR2 YYNGEE. CDR3 length: 15 amino acids. Trimming shortened V by 1 base and J by 0 bases, and 9 bases separated the two germline ends. Here the CDR3 reads CASSVRGESTDTQYF. DNA for the CDR3: TGTGCCAGCAGCGTACGCGGGGAAAGCACAGATACGCAGTATTTT.

This rearrangement joins TRBV11-2 to TRBJ1-2; unclear D gene. Germline V gene sequence: CDR1 SGHAT, CDR2 FQNNGV. V shed 2 bases and J shed 8 bases, with 9 bases lying between them. The CDR3 length is 12 residues. This CDR3 reads CASSLSGRGYTF. The DNA for the CDR3 is TGTGCCAGCAGCTTATCTGGGAGGGGCTACACCTTC.

CDR3 sequence: CASIRQGALYNEQFF. The CDR3 nucleotides read TGTGCCAGCATCCGACAAGGGGCCCTCTACAATGAGCAGTTCTTC. V is TRBV6-5 and J is TRBJ2-1, with D possibly being TRBD1 (5 bases). V was cut by 7 bases and J by 3 bases, with 16 bases left in between. CDR1 is MNHEY, CDR2 SVGAGI, per germline. The CDR3 has 15 residues.

This clone has more than one count but fewer than ten. DNA for the CDR3: TGTGCCAGCAGCTTAGAGCGGGGGGCCGGGGGCACAGATACGCAGTATTTT. It specifies CASSLERGAGGTDTQYF. The chain combines TRBV5-8 with TRBJ2-3; TRBD2 matches 9 bases. This CDR3 is built from 17 residues. The germline CDR1 and CDR2 sequences are SGHTS and YDEGEE. The V segment lost 2 bases and the J segment 1 base; nucleotides outside the gene matches: 8.

The chain joins TRBV2 to TRBJ2-5, with no clear D. V gave up 4 bases and J gave up 3 bases, with 6 bases separating them. The CDR3 consists of 12 residues. Germline loops: CDR1 SNHLY, CDR2 FYNNEI. DNA for the CDR3: TGTGCCAGCAGTGTGGTAGAAGAGACCCAGTACTTC. It yields the protein CASSVVEETQYF.